This TCR beta chain was found in a study of T-cell memory formation after mild COVID-19. In the study overall: TCR clusters largely stayed donor specific.

General study results and limits: CD8+ contracting clones occupied EMRA, while CD4+ ones occupied mainly CM and EM. Balance between CD4 and CD8 was seen in clones contracting day 15 to 85, and a CD4+ lean was seen in later expanders.

The sample holds a few counts of this clonotype. Its antigen is undetermined. 5'RACE with constant-segment primers built TCRalpha and TCRbeta cDNA libraries with UMIs. TCRdb passed the 5' RACE reads through MiXCR, listing each CDR3 protein once. The sample includes around 300,000 distinct CDR3 sequences, approximately 15% seen only once; the top ten take over 20%. The V and J ends lost 5 bases and 5 bases respectively, with 12 bases between them. The CDR3 covers 13 residues. From germline, CDR1 is SEHNR and CDR2 FQNEAQ (reference sequence). The origin of this receptor is a man aged 18-30 years who had mild COVID-19 (a few samples of this study predate the infection). Cell type and time point are not known. The chain joins TRBV7-9 to TRBJ2-5; unclear D gene. Sequencing input: PBMCs or a T cell subset sorted from them (not recorded which). CDR3 sequence (DNA): TGTGCCAGCAGCCCAAAGGACGTGGAGACCCAGTACTTC. Protein product: CASSPKDVETQYF. The variable domain in full, with the rest retrieved from reference TRBV7-9 and TRBJ2-5, is DTGVSQNPRHKITKRGQNVTFRCDPISEHNRLYWYRQTLGQGPEFLTYFQNEAQLEKSRLLSDRFSAERPKGSFSTLEIQRTEQGDSAMYLCASSPKDVETQYFGPGTRLLVL.